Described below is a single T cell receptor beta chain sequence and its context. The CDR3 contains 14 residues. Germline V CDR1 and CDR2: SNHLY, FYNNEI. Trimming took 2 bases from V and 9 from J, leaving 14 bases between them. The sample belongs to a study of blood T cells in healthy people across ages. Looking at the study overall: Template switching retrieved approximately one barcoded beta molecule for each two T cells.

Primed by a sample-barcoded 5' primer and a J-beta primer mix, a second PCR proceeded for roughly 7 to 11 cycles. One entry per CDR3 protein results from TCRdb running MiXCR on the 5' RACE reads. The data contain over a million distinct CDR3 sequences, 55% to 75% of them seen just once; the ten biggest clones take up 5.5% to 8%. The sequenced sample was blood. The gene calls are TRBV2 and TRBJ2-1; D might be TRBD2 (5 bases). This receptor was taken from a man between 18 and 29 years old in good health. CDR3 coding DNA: TGTGCCAGCAGTGAATGGGGTGGCCGGGGTGAGCAGTTCTTC. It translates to CASSEWGGRGEQFF.